The rows below give T cell receptor beta chains drawn from one sample of a study of blood T cell repertoires in COVID-19. TCRdb's copy holds only in-frame clones and misses some; the assay was immunoSEQ multiplex PCR. The repertoire holds a few hundred thousand clones, with roughly nine tenths as singletons. Material for sequencing was peripheral blood. The source of these receptors is an older woman with COVID-19, enrolled during active disease. Both conserved end residues are part of each CDR3. Fields, in order: clone size, V gene, J gene, D gene, CDR3 protein, CDR3 DNA. The D gene is left open where the match is weak. Clone sizes are given selectively: once, few, many, or a class where the clone is expanded.

.	TRBV18	TRBJ1-6	TRBD1	CASSDYGQGTNSPLHF	TGTGCCAGCTCTGACTATGGACAGGGGACTAATTCACCCCTCCACTTT
few	TRBV10-1	TRBJ2-7	TRBD1	CASSAGTGIIEQYF	TGCGCCAGCAGTGCGGGGACAGGGATTATCGAGCAGTACTTC
.	TRBV6-1	TRBJ2-1	TRBD2	CASSEKSGGYNEQFF	TGTGCCAGCAGTGAAAAGAGCGGGGGGTACAATGAGCAGTTCTTC
.	TRBV6-6	TRBJ1-5	.	CASRLEYSQPQHF	TGTGCCAGCCGACTCGAATATAGTCAGCCCCAGCATTTT
.	TRBV5-1	TRBJ2-1	.	CASSFGTGALRGFF	.
.	TRBV7-2	TRBJ1-2	.	CASSPARVNYGYTF	TGTGCCAGCAGCCCTGCCAGGGTGAACTATGGCTACACCTTC
once	TRBV7-2	TRBJ2-3	.	CASSQGHPNTDTQYF	TGTGCCAGCAGCCAGGGACACCCGAACACAGATACGCAGTATTTT
.	TRBV7-9	TRBJ1-1	TRBD1	CASKETGGGSTEAFF	TGTGCCAGTAAAGAGACAGGGGGCGGAAGCACTGAAGCTTTCTTT
.	TRBV6-5	TRBJ1-5	.	CASSQDRNQPQHF	TGTGCCAGCAGCCAAGACAGGAATCAGCCCCAGCATTTT
.	TRBV28	TRBJ2-7	.	CASNPGQAYEQYF	TGTGCCAGCAACCCGGGACAAGCCTACGAGCAGTACTTC
.	TRBV29-1	TRBJ1-4	.	CSVGRGNNEKLFF	TGCAGCGTTGGGAGGGGTAATAATGAAAAACTGTTTTTT
.	TRBV2	TRBJ1-1	.	CARQGYTEAFF	TGTGCCAGACAGGGATACACTGAAGCTTTCTTT
.	TRBV28	TRBJ1-2	.	CASSLELFGGYTF	TGTGCCAGCAGTTTAGAGTTATTCGGTGGCTACACCTTC
.	TRBV5-4	TRBJ2-3	.	CASSSPGVYTDTQYF	TGTGCCAGCAGCTCCCCGGGTGTTTACACAGATACGCAGTATTTT
.	TRBV19	TRBJ2-7	.	CASSIRAFPSYEQYF	TGTGCCAGTAGTATTAGAGCCTTTCCTTCCTACGAGCAGTACTTC
few	TRBV27	TRBJ1-4	TRBD1	CASTNRGTGREKLFF	TGTGCCAGCACCAACCGAGGGACAGGGAGGGAAAAACTGTTTTTT